The 17 T cell receptor beta chains presented below share a single source sample, sequenced in a study of blood T cell repertoires in COVID-19 (TCRdb year 2020). The library was obtained by the immunoSEQ multiplex PCR assay. The table was pulled from immuneACCESS by TCRdb, which kept in-frame rearrangements only. Such tables lose some clones; where checked, under half of the loss comes from unresolved V genes, and the rest has no known cause. The sample table shows 40,000 to 60,000 clones, and roughly 84% are seen once. The top ten constitute 1.6% of the sample. The sequencing input was peripheral blood. These receptors were obtained from a man aged 45-60 years with acute or convalescent COVID-19.

The chain carries TRBV15 and TRBJ2-5; unclear D gene. V gave up 0 bases and J gave up 3 bases, with 11 bases separating them. Germline-derived CDR1 and CDR2 are LNHNV and YYDKDF (reference sequence). CDR3 length: 15 residues. The CDR3 region is CATSRDGLGEETQYF. In DNA form, the CDR3 reads TGTGCCACCAGCAGAGATGGGCTGGGTGAAGAGACCCAGTACTTC.

The chain joins TRBV5-1 to TRBJ1-2; 7 bases map to TRBD1. V was clipped by 3 bases and J by 8 bases; unmatched bases: 7. Germline V gene lookup returns CDR1 SGHRS and CDR2 YFSETQ. The CDR3 spans 13 residues. The CDR3 DNA reads TGCGCCAGCAGCTCCCGGGACAGAGGAGGCTACACCTTC. It is translated as CASSSRDRGGYTF. Filled out from reference TRBV5-1 and TRBJ1-2, the complete variable domain reads KAGVTQTPRYLIKTRGQQVTLSCSPISGHRSVSWYQQTPGQGLQFLFEYFSETQRNKGNFPGRFSGRQFSNSRSEMNVSTLELGDSALYLCASSSRDRGGYTFGSGTRLTVV.

The chain couples TRBV24-1 to TRBJ2-3, with 8 bases identical to TRBD1. Germline loops: CDR1 KGHDR, CDR2 SFDVKD. This CDR3 region has 19 residues. V shed 3 bases and J 2 bases; nucleotides not matched to a gene: 15. For the CDR3, the DNA is TGTGCCACCAGTGATCCTACCCTCGACAGGGGAAGGATCACAGATACGCAGTATTTT. Its translation: CATSDPTLDRGRITDTQYF.

The chain is built from TRBV2 and TRBJ2-1; TRBD1 matches 7 bases. Germline CDR1 SNHLY, CDR2 FYNNEI. CDR3 length equals 13 residues. J was trimmed by 5 bases and V by 6 bases; bases with no gene match: 4. CDR3 protein: CASRYDRDNEQFF. The DNA for the CDR3 is TGTGCCAGCAGATATGACAGGGACAATGAGCAGTTCTTC. Full variable domain (outside the CDR3, taken from reference TRBV2 and TRBJ2-1): EPEVTQTPSHQVTQMGQEVILRCVPISNHLYFYWYRQILGQKVEFLVSFYNNEISEKSEIFDDQFSVERPDGSNFTLKIRSTKLEDSAMYFCASRYDRDNEQFFGPGTRLTVL.

The chain combines TRBV3-1 (or the pseudogene TRBV3-2) with TRBJ1-5; no reliable D call. Per germline, CDR1 LGHDT and CDR2 YNNKEL (reference sequence). The V gene lost 0 bases and the J gene lost 6 bases, with 3 bases spanning the gap. The CDR3 loop spans 12 amino acids. The CDR3 DNA is TGTGCCAGCAGCCAAGATCGTCAGCCCCAGCATTTT. Translated, it gives CASSQDRQPQHF.

The V gene is TRBV2, the J gene TRBJ2-5, with a weak D call TRBD1 (6 bases). CDR1 and CDR2 (germline): SNHLY, FYNNEI. The CDR3 covers 13 residues. V lost 8 bases and J 1 base, leaving 11 bases between the germline ends. Written as DNA, the CDR3 is TGTGCCAGCCTGACAGGTTTCCAAGAGACCCAGTACTTC. Amino acids: CASLTGFQETQYF. Looking up the rest from reference TRBV2 and TRBJ2-5 gives the full variable domain: EPEVTQTPSHQVTQMGQEVILRCVPISNHLYFYWYRQILGQKVEFLVSFYNNEISEKSEIFDDQFSVERPDGSNFTLKIRSTKLEDSAMYFCASLTGFQETQYFGPGTRLLVL.

The rearrangement links TRBV19 to TRBJ1-5; D unclear. Germline CDR1 reads LNHDA; CDR2 reads SQIVND (reference sequence). The V and J ends lost 6 bases and 3 bases respectively, with 9 bases between them. The CDR3 is 13 residues long. CDR3 sequence: CASRAGPNQPQHF. The CDR3 DNA is TGTGCCAGTAGAGCAGGTCCCAATCAGCCCCAGCATTTT.

The CDR3 spells CASSSRDIGGNTIYF. The CDR3 region has the DNA TGTGCCAGCAGCTCCAGGGATATCGGTGGAAACACCATATATTTT. The chain recombines TRBV7-2 with TRBJ1-3; D is possibly TRBD1 (5 bases). This CDR3 region has 15 residues. Deletions cut 4 bases from V and 3 bases from J, with 13 bases between. CDR1 and CDR2 (germline): SGHTA, FQGNSA. The full variable domain, its missing parts supplied by reference TRBV7-2 and TRBJ1-3, is GAGVSQSPSNKVTEKGKDVELRCDPISGHTALYWYRQSLGQGLEFLIYFQGNSAPDKSGLPSDRFSAERTGGSVSTLTIQRTQQEDSAVYLCASSSRDIGGNTIYFGEGSWLTVV.

The chain joins TRBV5-4 to TRBJ2-7, with D possibly TRBD1 on 6 matching bases. From germline, CDR1 is SGHNT and CDR2 YYREEE (reference sequence). This CDR3 is 13 amino acids long. V was trimmed by 1 base and J by 4 bases, leaving 9 bases between them. The CDR3 loop is CASSLRGLYEQYF. CDR3 DNA: TGTGCCAGCAGCTTGAGGGGGTTATACGAGCAGTACTTC.

The rearrangement uses TRBV20-1 and TRBJ2-5; D remains ambiguous. The CDR3 is made up of 15 amino acids. V was clipped by 3 bases and J by 1 base, with 15 bases between them. The V gene's germline CDR1 is DFQATT and CDR2 SNEGSKA (reference sequence). As DNA, the CDR3 is TGCAGTGCTAGTTCTCTAACTGGTCTCCAAGAGACCCAGTACTTC. Residues: CSASSLTGLQETQYF.

The CDR3 region is CASNPGPSGVDEQFF. The CDR3 DNA sequence: TGTGCCAGTAATCCGGGACCCTCAGGGGTCGATGAGCAGTTCTTC. V gene TRBV19 combines with J gene TRBJ2-1; TRBD1 might be the D (6 bases). This CDR3 is 15 amino acids long. V lost 7 bases and J lost 8, with 21 bases in between. Germline CDR1 reads LNHDA; CDR2 reads SQIVND (reference sequence).

The chain employs TRBV10-3 and TRBJ2-2; D might be TRBD1 (6 bases). Germline V gene data show CDR1 as ENHRY and CDR2 as SYGVKD. The V end lost 6 bases, the J end lost 2 bases, and 10 bases lay between the germline ends. The CDR3 is 14 amino acids. CDR3 nucleotide sequence: TGTGCCATCAGGGGACAAGTAAACACCGGGGAGCTGTTTTTT. Translated, it gives CAIRGQVNTGELFF.

The chain is built from TRBV18 and TRBJ1-2; TRBD1 agrees at 7 bases. The germline V gene has CDR1 KGHSH and CDR2 LQKENI. Trimming cost V 3 bases and J 5 bases; bases outside gene matches: 9. This CDR3 spans 15 amino acids. The CDR3 sequence: CASSPRGQEIYGYTF. The CDR3 region has the DNA TGTGCCAGCTCACCGAGAGGACAGGAGATTTATGGCTACACCTTC.

V is TRBV10-2 and J is TRBJ2-1; D may be TRBD1 (6 bases). The germline gives CDR1 WSHSY, CDR2 SAAADI. The CDR3 totals 15 residues. The V end was cut by 3 bases, the J end by 6 bases, with 15 bases between. The CDR3 region is CASSDRQGITNEQFF. The DNA of the CDR3 is TGCGCCAGCAGTGATAGGCAGGGGATCACCAATGAGCAGTTCTTC.

The CDR3 nucleotides are TGTGCCAGCAGTTGGACCCCGACAGGAGACTACGAGCAGTACTTC. Protein product: CASSWTPTGDYEQYF. The chain carries TRBV6-5 and TRBJ2-7; tentatively, D is TRBD1 (6 bases). V lost 4 bases and J lost 3, with 16 bases in between. The CDR3 consists of 15 residues. Germline CDR1 reads MNHEY; CDR2 reads SVGAGI.

The chain links TRBV27 to TRBJ2-3; a weak D match, TRBD1 (6 bases). Trimming pared 3 bases from V and 10 bases from J, leaving 17 bases between. CDR1 is MNHEY and CDR2 is SMNVEV in the germline V gene (reference sequence). The CDR3 contains 14 residues. CDR3 DNA: TGTGCCAGCAGTTTTCACCAGGGGCCCCCTTCGCAGTATTTT. Translation gives CASSFHQGPPSQYF.

The V call is TRBV2, the J call TRBJ2-7; a possible D gene is TRBD2 (6 bases). Trimming took 7 bases from V and 3 from J, leaving 10 bases between them. CDR3 length equals 12 residues. Looked up from germline, CDR1 is SNHLY and CDR2 is FYNNEI. The CDR3 loop reads CASTRDFYEQYF. The DNA of the CDR3 is TGTGCCAGCACTAGGGACTTCTACGAGCAGTACTTC.